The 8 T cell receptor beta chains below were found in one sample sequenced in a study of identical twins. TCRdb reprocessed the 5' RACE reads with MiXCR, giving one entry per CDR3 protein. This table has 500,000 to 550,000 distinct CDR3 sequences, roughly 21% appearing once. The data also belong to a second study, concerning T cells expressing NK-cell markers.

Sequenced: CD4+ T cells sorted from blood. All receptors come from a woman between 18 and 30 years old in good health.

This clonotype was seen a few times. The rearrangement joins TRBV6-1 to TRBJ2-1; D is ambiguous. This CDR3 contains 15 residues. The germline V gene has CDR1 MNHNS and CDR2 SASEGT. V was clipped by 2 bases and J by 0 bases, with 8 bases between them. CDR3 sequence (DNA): TGTGCCAGCAGTGAACAGCCGAGCTCCTACAATGAGCAGTTCTTC. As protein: CASSEQPSSYNEQFF.

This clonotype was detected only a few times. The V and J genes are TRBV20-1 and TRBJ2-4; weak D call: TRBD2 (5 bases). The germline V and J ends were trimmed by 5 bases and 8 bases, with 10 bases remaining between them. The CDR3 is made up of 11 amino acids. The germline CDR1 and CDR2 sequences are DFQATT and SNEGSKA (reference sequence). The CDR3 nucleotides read TGCAGTGCTTTTACGGGGTACATTCAGTACTTC. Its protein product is CSAFTGYIQYF.

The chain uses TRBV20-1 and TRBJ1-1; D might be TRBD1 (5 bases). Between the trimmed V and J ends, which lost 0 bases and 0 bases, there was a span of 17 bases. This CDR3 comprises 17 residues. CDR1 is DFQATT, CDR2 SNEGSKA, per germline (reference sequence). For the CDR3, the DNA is TGCAGTGCTAGAGATCGTTGGCGGGGGGGTATGAACACTGAAGCTTTCTTT. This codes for CSARDRWRGGMNTEAFF.

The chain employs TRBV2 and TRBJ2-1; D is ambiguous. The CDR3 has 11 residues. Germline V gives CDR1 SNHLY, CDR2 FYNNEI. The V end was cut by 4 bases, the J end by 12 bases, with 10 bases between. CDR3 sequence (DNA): TGTGCCAGCAGTGTTGGCAAGGGGCAGTTCTTC. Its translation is CASSVGKGQFF.

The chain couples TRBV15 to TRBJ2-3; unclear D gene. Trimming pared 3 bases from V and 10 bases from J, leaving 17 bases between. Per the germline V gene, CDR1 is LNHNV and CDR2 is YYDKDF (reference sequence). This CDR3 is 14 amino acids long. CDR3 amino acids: CATSSPGPRVAQYF. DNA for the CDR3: TGTGCCACCAGCAGTCCCGGGCCTAGAGTGGCGCAGTATTTT. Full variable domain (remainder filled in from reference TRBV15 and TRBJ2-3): DAMVIQNPRYQVTQFGKPVTLSCSQTLNHNVMYWYQQKSSQAPKLLFHYYDKDFNNEADTPDNFQSRRPNTSFCFLDIRSPGLGDTAMYLCATSSPGPRVAQYFGPGTRLTVL.

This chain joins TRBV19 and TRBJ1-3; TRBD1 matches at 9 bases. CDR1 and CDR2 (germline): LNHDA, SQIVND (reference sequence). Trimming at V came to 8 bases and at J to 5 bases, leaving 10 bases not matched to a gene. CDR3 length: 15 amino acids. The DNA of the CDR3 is TGTGCCAGTCACCAGCCGGGACAGGGAAGAAACACCATATATTTT. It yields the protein CASHQPGQGRNTIYF. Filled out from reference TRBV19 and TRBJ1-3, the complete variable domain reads DGGITQSPKYLFRKEGQNVTLSCEQNLNHDAMYWYRQDPGQGLRLIYYSQIVNDFQKGDIAEGYSVSREKKESFPLTVTSAQKNPTAFYLCASHQPGQGRNTIYFGEGSWLTVV.

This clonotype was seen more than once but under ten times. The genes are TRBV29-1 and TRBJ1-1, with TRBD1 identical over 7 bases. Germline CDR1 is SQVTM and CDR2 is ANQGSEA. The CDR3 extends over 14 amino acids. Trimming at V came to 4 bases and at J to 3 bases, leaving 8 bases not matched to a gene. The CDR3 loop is CSVAVAGGHTEAFF. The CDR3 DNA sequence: TGCAGCGTTGCCGTGGCAGGGGGTCACACTGAAGCTTTCTTT. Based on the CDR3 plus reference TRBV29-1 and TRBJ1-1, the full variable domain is SAVISQKPSRDICQRGTSLTIQCQVDSQVTMMFWYRQQPGQSLTLIATANQGSEATYESGFVIDKFPISRPNLTFSTLTVSNMSPEDSSIYLCSVAVAGGHTEAFFGQGTRLTVV.

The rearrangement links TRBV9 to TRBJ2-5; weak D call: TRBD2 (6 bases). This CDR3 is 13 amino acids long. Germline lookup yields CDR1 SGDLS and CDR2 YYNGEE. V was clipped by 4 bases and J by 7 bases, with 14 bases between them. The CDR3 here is CASSSSGLTTQYF. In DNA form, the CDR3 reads TGTGCCAGCAGCTCCAGCGGGCTCACGACCCAGTACTTC.